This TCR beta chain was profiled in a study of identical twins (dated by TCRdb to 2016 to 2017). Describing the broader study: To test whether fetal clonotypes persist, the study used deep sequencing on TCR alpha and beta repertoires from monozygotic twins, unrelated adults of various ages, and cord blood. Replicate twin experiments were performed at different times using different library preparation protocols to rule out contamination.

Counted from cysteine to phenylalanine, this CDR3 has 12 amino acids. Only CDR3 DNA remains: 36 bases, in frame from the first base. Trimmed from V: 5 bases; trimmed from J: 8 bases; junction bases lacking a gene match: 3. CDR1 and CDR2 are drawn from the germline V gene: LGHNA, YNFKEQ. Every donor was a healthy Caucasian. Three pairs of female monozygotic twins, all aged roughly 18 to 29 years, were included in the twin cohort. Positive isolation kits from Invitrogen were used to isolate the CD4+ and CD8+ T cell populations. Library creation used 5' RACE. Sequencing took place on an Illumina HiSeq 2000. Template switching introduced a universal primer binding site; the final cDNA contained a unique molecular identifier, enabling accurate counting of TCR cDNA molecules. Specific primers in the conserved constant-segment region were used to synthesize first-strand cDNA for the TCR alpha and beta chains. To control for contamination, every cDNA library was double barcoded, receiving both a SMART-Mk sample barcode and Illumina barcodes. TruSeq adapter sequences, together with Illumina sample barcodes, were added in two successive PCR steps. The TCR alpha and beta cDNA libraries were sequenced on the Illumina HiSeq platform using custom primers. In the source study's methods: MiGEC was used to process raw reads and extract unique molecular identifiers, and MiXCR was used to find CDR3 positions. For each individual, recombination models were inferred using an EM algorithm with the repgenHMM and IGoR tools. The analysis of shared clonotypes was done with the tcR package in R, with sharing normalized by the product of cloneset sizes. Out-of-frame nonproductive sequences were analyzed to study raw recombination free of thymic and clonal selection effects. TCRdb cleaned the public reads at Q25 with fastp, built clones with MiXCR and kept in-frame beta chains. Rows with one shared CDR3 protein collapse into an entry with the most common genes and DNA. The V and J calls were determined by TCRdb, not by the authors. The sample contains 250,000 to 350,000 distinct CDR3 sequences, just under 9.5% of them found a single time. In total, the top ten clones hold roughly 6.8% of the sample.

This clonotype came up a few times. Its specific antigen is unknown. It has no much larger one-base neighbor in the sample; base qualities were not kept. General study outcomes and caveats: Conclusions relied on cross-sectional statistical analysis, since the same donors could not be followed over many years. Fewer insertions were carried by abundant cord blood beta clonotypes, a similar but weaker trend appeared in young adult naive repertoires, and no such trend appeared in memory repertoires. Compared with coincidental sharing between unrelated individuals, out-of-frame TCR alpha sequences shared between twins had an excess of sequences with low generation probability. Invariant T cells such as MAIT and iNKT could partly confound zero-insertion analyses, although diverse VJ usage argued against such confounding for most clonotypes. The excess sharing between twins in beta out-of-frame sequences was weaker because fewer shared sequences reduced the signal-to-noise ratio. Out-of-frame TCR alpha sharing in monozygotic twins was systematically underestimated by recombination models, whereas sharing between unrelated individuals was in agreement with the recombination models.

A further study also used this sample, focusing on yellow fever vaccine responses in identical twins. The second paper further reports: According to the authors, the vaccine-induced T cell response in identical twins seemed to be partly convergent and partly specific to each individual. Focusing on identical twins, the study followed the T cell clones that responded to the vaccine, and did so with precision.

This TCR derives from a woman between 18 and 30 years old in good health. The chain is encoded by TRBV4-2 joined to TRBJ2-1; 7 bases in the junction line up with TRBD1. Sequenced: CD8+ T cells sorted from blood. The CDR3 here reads CASSRGPYEQFF. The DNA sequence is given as TGTGCCAGCAGCAGGGGGCCCTATGAGCAGTTCTTC.